Shown below are 5 T cell receptor beta chains from a single sample sequenced in a study of response to subunit inactivated influenza vaccine. TCRdb analysed the RT-PCR reads with MiXCR anew, one entry per CDR3 protein. The sample consists of around 520,000 distinct CDR3 sequences, about 25% of them appearing once. Sequences were derived from CD4+ T cells sorted from PBMCs, sampled roughly 5 days after vaccination. The receptors originated from a man aged 50 to 60 who received an inactivated influenza vaccine.

In this sample, this clonotype turned up a few times. V and J are TRBV29-1 and TRBJ2-7, with D possibly matching TRBD2 (6 bases). Germline V lookup: CDR1 SQVTM, CDR2 ANQGSEA. CDR3 length equals 16 residues. V was cut by 1 base and J by 0 bases, with 16 bases left in between. The CDR3 nucleotides are TGCAGCGTTGAAGTAAACCGGGACTCATACTCCTACGAGCAGTACTTC. Translation gives CSVEVNRDSYSYEQYF.

The V call is TRBV27, the J call TRBJ2-1; D is unclear. Looked up from germline, CDR1 is MNHEY and CDR2 is SMNVEV (reference sequence). The length of the CDR3 is 12 residues. V shed 8 bases and J shed 8 bases, with 13 bases lying between them. The DNA for the CDR3 is TGTGCCAGCGGGCAGGCGGCCCATGAGCAGTTCTTC. Residues: CASGQAAHEQFF.

Ten or more counts support this clonotype. The chain uses TRBV3-1 and TRBJ2-5; 8 bases line up with TRBD2. Losses at the gene ends were 4 bases for V and 3 bases for J; bases not matched to a gene: 4. The CDR3 covers 14 residues. The V gene's germline CDR1 is LGHDT and CDR2 YNNKEL (reference sequence). The CDR3 sequence is CASSLISGKETQYF. CDR3 in DNA: TGTGCCAGCAGCCTCATTAGCGGGAAAGAGACCCAGTACTTC.

The rearrangement uses TRBV29-1 and TRBJ1-2, with D tentatively TRBD1 (6 bases). Looked up from germline, CDR1 is SQVTM and CDR2 is ANQGSEA. Trimming shortened V by 4 bases and J by 6 bases, and 9 bases separated the two germline ends. The length of the CDR3 is 11 residues. CDR3 in amino acids: CSVGGAHGYTF. DNA for the CDR3: TGCAGCGTTGGGGGGGCCCATGGCTACACCTTC.

A few counts support this clonotype. This chain links TRBV6-1 with TRBJ2-1; TRBD2 agrees at 7 bases. The CDR3 is made up of 16 amino acids. J was trimmed by 7 bases and V by 0 bases; bases with no gene match: 9. Germline V gene sequence: CDR1 MNHNS, CDR2 SASEGT. This CDR3 reads CASSEATSVTGNEQFF. CDR3 DNA sequence: TGTGCCAGCAGTGAAGCTACTAGCGTCACGGGGAATGAGCAGTTCTTC.